This TCR beta chain was observed in a study of graft-versus-host responses after intestinal transplantation. The method was immunoSEQ multiplex PCR; TCRdb's version includes in-frame clones alone and lacks a portion of them. The sample has approximately 10,000 clones, approximately 87% seen once; the top ten hold 9.9%. The source is a human patient who received an intestinal transplant, so some T cells may come from the graft donor. The specimen comprised PBMCs, sampled approximately 240 days after intestinal transplant.

The CDR3 sequence: CSVLSVDQETQYF. The CDR3 DNA is TGCAGCGTCCTCAGTGTAGATCAAGAGACCCAGTACTTC. The chain has TRBV29-1 and TRBJ2-5; no reliable D call. Germline values: CDR1 SQVTM, CDR2 ANQGSEA. Trimming took off 6 bases at V and 2 bases at J, with 13 bases between the two ends. This CDR3 spans 13 amino acids.